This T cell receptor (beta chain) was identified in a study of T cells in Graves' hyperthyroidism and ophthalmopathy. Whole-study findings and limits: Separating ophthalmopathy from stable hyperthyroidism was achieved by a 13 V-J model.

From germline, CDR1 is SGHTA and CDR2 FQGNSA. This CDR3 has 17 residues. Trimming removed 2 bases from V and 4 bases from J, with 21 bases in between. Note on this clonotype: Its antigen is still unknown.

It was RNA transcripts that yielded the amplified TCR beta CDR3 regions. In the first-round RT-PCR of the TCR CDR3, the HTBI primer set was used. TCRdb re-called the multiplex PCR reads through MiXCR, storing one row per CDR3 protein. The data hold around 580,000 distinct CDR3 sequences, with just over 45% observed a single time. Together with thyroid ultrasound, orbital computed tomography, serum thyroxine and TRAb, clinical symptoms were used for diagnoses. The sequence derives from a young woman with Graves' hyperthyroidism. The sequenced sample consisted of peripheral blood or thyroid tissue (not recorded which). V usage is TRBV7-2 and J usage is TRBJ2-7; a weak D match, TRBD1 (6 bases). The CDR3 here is CASSLSAVQGTQYEQYF. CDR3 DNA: TGTGCCAGCAGCTTAAGTGCGGTCCAGGGGACCCAGTACGAGCAGTACTTC.